Shown below are 14 T cell receptor beta chains from a single sample sequenced in a study of OX40 agonist ivuxolimab in advanced cancers. The table came from immunoSEQ multiplex PCR; TCRdb's copy has only in-frame clones and leaves some out. The sample includes 60,000 to 75,000 clones, 87% seen only once; the top ten take approximately 4.8%. Source: CD4+ or CD8+ T cells sorted from blood, taken in a trial of the OX40 agonist ivuxolimab. The receptors were sampled from an adult with an advanced solid tumor such as melanoma, head and neck, liver or kidney cancer.

The V gene is TRBV2, the J gene TRBJ1-2; possible D gene TRBD1, 5 bases. Trimming removed 5 bases from V and 0 bases from J, with 16 bases in between. This CDR3 contains 16 residues. CDR1 is SNHLY and CDR2 is FYNNEI in the germline V gene. DNA of the CDR3: TGTGCCAGCAGTTCTCAGTCCGGGACGACTAACTATGGCTACACCTTC. Protein product: CASSSQSGTTNYGYTF.

The CDR3: CASSDSFRDTQYF. The CDR3 DNA is TGTGCCAGCAGTGACTCGTTTCGAGATACGCAGTATTTT. V is TRBV6-4 and J is TRBJ2-3; D ambiguous. This CDR3 spans 13 amino acids. V was pared by 0 bases and J by 5 bases, with 6 bases between. CDR1 is MRHNA, CDR2 SNTAGT, per germline.

J is TRBJ2-7 and V is TRBV19; 10 bases align to TRBD1. The trim removed 5 bases at V and 1 base at J, leaving 5 bases unmatched. Per germline, CDR1 LNHDA and CDR2 SQIVND (reference sequence). CDR3 size: 15 residues. The CDR3 loop is CASSAPGQGSYEQYF. The CDR3, as DNA: TGTGCCAGTAGTGCTCCGGGACAGGGGTCCTACGAGCAGTACTTC.

The genes are TRBV7-8 and TRBJ2-7; 15 bases agree with TRBD2. Per the germline V gene, CDR1 is SGHVS and CDR2 is FQNEAQ. CDR3 length equals 17 residues. Unmatched junction bases numbered 10, after V lost 5 bases and J lost 5 bases. The CDR3 is CASSPSGTSGRRNEQYF. CDR3 nucleotide sequence: TGTGCCAGCAGCCCCTCCGGGACTAGCGGGAGGAGGAACGAGCAGTACTTC.

This rearrangement joins TRBV4-1 to TRBJ2-5, with a possible D match to TRBD2 (5 bases). The length of the CDR3 is 14 residues. Germline CDR1 and CDR2: MGHRA and YSYEKL. V was pared by 1 base and J by 5 bases, with 11 bases between. The CDR3 is CASSQVAGSETQYF. CDR3 DNA sequence: TGCGCCAGCAGCCAAGTCGCGGGTTCGGAGACCCAGTACTTC.

This clone was recorded only once. This chain uses TRBV4-1 with TRBJ2-3, with TRBD2 matching 9 bases. Per the germline V gene, CDR1 is MGHRA and CDR2 is YSYEKL. This CDR3 has 15 residues. With V trimmed by 4 bases and J by 4 bases, 6 bases remained unmatched. The CDR3 reads CASSPGLAYADTQYF. Here the CDR3 DNA reads TGCGCCAGCAGCCCGGGACTAGCCTACGCAGATACGCAGTATTTT.

This clone was seen just once. This rearrangement joins TRBV11-3 to TRBJ2-1; 11 positions agree with TRBD2. This CDR3 comprises 16 residues. Germline-derived CDR1 and CDR2 are SGHNT and YENEEA. J gave up 7 bases and V 2 bases, and 7 bases lay outside the gene matches. The CDR3 region is CASSLSGASGRNEQFF. The CDR3 DNA follows: TGTGCCAGCAGCTTATCCGGGGCTAGCGGGAGGAATGAGCAGTTCTTC.

The chain recombines TRBV14 with TRBJ2-7, with 11 bases fitting TRBD2. Per germline, CDR1 SGHDN and CDR2 FVKESK. V was clipped by 4 bases and J by 3 bases; unmatched bases: 2. The CDR3 is 14 residues long. CDR3 loop: CASSLTSGSYEQYF. In nucleotides, the CDR3 is TGTGCCAGCAGCCTTACTAGCGGGAGCTACGAGCAGTACTTC.

V and J are TRBV7-2 and TRBJ1-2; D is undetermined. The CDR3 extends over 15 amino acids. The V end was cut by 1 base, the J end by 4 bases, with 13 bases between. The germline CDR1 and CDR2 sequences are SGHTA and FQGNSA. The CDR3 DNA reads TGTGCCAGCAGCTTAGGGTTAGGAGGGCCCTATGGCTACACCTTC. This translates into CASSLGLGGPYGYTF.

In DNA, the CDR3 is TGTGCCAGCAGCTCGGGACAGTCCCGGGAAGACATTCAGTACTTC. This codes for CASSSGQSREDIQYF. The chain links TRBV7-9 to TRBJ2-4; 7 nucleotides agree with TRBD1. Germline V gene data show CDR1 as SEHNR and CDR2 as FQNEAQ (reference sequence). The CDR3 sequence is 15 residues long. V shed 4 bases and J 8 bases; nucleotides not matched to a gene: 11.

The J gene is TRBJ1-5, the V gene TRBV7-9, with a possible D match to TRBD1 (5 bases). Trimming took 1 base from V and 11 from J, leaving 18 bases between them. The CDR3 contains 15 residues. Germline V lookup: CDR1 SEHNR, CDR2 FQNEAQ (reference sequence). CDR3 protein: CASSLGVAGLRAQHF. CDR3 in DNA: TGTGCCAGCAGCTTAGGCGTGGCAGGGTTGAGGGCCCAGCATTTT.

The CDR3 DNA reads as TGCGCCAGCAGCTTAACCGACACTAACTATGGCTACACCTTC. This sequence encodes CASSLTDTNYGYTF. This rearrangement joins TRBV5-1 to TRBJ1-2; D ambiguous. V was clipped by 2 bases and J by 0 bases, with 8 bases between them. Looked up from germline, CDR1 is SGHRS and CDR2 is YFSETQ. The CDR3 runs to 14 residues.

The J gene is TRBJ2-3, the V gene TRBV18; D unclear. This CDR3 is built from 14 residues. The V gene's germline CDR1 is KGHSH and CDR2 LQKENI. Trimming stripped 2 bases from V and 6 bases from J, with 12 bases between. The CDR3 loop reads CASSPMPTLDTQYF. The CDR3 DNA follows: TGTGCCAGCTCACCAATGCCCACTTTGGATACGCAGTATTTT.

The chain uses TRBV7-3 and TRBJ2-1; 10 bases line up with TRBD2. From germline, CDR1 is SGHTA and CDR2 FQGTGA. The CDR3 consists of 17 residues. The J segment lost 3 bases and the V segment lost 4 bases, leaving 9 bases of the junction unmatched. In DNA, the CDR3 is TGTGCCAGCAGCTCACAGCGGGGGGGACGGAACTACAATGAGCAGTTCTTC. It encodes CASSSQRGGRNYNEQFF. Complete variable domain (other parts from reference TRBV7-3 and TRBJ2-1): GAGVSQTPSNKVTEKGKYVELRCDPISGHTALYWYRQSLGQGPEFLIYFQGTGAADDSGLPNDRFFAVRPEGSVSTLKIQRTERGDSAVYLCASSSQRGGRNYNEQFFGPGTRLTVL.